These T cell receptor beta chains were read from a single sample in a study of cytomegalovirus exposure and HLA in healthy donors. The table came from immunoSEQ multiplex PCR; TCRdb's copy has only in-frame clones and leaves some out. The table has approximately 150,000 clones, 79% seen once. The source material was PBMCs. The receptors originated from a human donor in good health. Both conserved end residues are trimmed from each CDR3. Fields, in order: V gene, J gene, CDR3 protein.

V gene: TRBV28; J gene: TRBJ2-7; CDR3 protein: ASSSPWQDSYEQY
V gene: TRBV2; J gene: TRBJ2-7; CDR3 protein: ASSVAGGYEQY
V gene: TRBV18; J gene: TRBJ2-1; CDR3 protein: ASSTSGGAENEQF
V gene: TRBV7-9; J gene: TRBJ1-3; CDR3 protein: ASSRQGPTNSGNTIY
V gene: TRBV30; J gene: TRBJ2-1; CDR3 protein: AWSPTSGGYNEQF
V gene: TRBV5-1; J gene: TRBJ2-1; CDR3 protein: ASRRATSGDYNEQF
V gene: TRBV9; J gene: TRBJ2-3; CDR3 protein: ASSVYPDTQY
V gene: TRBV27; J gene: TRBJ1-1; CDR3 protein: ASSHLVGLNTEAF
V gene: TRBV7-2; J gene: TRBJ2-7; CDR3 protein: ASSLSSYEQY
V gene: TRBV4-1; J gene: TRBJ2-5; CDR3 protein: ASSKEGGFQETQY
V gene: TRBV5-8; J gene: TRBJ2-1; CDR3 protein: ASRAGVRNEQF